This T cell receptor (beta chain) was captured in a study of cytomegalovirus exposure and HLA in healthy donors. The CDR3 is made up of 14 amino acids. The V gene lost 2 bases and the J gene lost 3 bases, with 11 bases spanning the gap. Germline assignment: CDR1 SGHRS and CDR2 YFSETQ. PCR amplification relied on 60 Vbeta primers (plus 13 Jbeta primers). The data were produced by immunoSEQ multiplex PCR, yet TCRdb's version contains in-frame clones alone and is incomplete. The sample shows roughly 190,000 clones, about 90% of them seen only once. Sequenced: PBMCs. This clonotype was obtained from a boy aged 2 to 9 in good health and CMV-seronegative. The chain recombines TRBV5-1 with TRBJ1-2; D possibly corresponds to TRBD1 (5 bases). CDR3 nucleotide sequence: TGCGCCAGCAGCTTTGGGGCCGGCGACTATGGCTACACCTTC. Protein product: CASSFGAGDYGYTF.